These T cell receptor beta chains were read from a single sample in a study of blood T cells in healthy people across ages. TCRdb reprocessed the 5' RACE reads with MiXCR, giving one entry per CDR3 protein. The sample yields roughly 1,500,000 distinct CDR3 sequences, 42% seen once. The sequencing sample was made of blood. These receptors all come from a young woman in good health. CDR3s include the opening cysteine and the closing phenylalanine or tryptophan. D genes are given only for firm matches. The size field is filled for only some rows; it gives once, few, many or a size class.

D	V	size	J	CDR3	DNA
TRBD2	TRBV12-3/TRBV12-4	NA	TRBJ2-7	CASLLGGTAYEQYF	TGTGCCAGCTTGCTCGGGGGGACGGCCTACGAGCAGTACTTC
NA	TRBV20-1	once	TRBJ2-1	CSAPALGAADGEQFF	TGCAGTGCTCCAGCACTAGGAGCGGCGGACGGTGAGCAGTTCTTC
TRBD2	TRBV7-2	NA	TRBJ2-1	CASSPLRALAGAVEQFF	TGTGCCAGCAGCCCACTTAGAGCGCTAGCGGGAGCGGTAGAGCAGTTCTTC
NA	TRBV4-1	few	TRBJ2-1	CASSQDGPEQFF	TGCGCCAGCAGCCAAGATGGGCCTGAGCAGTTCTTC
NA	TRBV20-1	NA	TRBJ1-3	CSARAVAGGSGNTIYF	TGCAGTGCTAGAGCCGTGGCAGGCGGCTCTGGAAACACCATATATTTT
NA	TRBV9	few	TRBJ2-3	CASSLAEITDTQYF	TGTGCCAGCAGCTTAGCGGAGATCACAGATACGCAGTATTTT
NA	TRBV11-2	once	TRBJ2-2	CASSLGQGSVTGELFF	TGTGCCAGCAGCCTTGGGCAGGGATCGGTTACCGGGGAGCTGTTTTTT
TRBD1	TRBV12-3/TRBV12-4	NA	TRBJ1-2	CASSLSGQGHYGYTF	TGTGCCAGCAGTTTGTCGGGACAGGGGCACTATGGCTACACCTTC
TRBD1	TRBV20-1	NA	TRBJ2-2	CSAMGQSPTGELFF	TGCAGTGCTATGGGACAGTCTCCCACCGGGGAGCTGTTTTTT
TRBD1	TRBV20-1	NA	TRBJ1-1	CSATGQGKNTEAFF	TGCAGTGCTACGGGACAGGGCAAGAACACTGAAGCTTTCTTT
NA	TRBV7-2	few	TRBJ1-4	CASSLAAGGGGEKLFF	TGTGCCAGCAGCTTAGCTGCGGGAGGGGGTGGTGAAAAACTGTTTTTT
TRBD1	TRBV7-3	few	TRBJ1-1	CASSLGAGGFTEAFF	TGTGCCAGCAGCTTGGGGGCAGGGGGCTTCACTGAAGCTTTCTTT
NA	TRBV2	few	TRBJ2-5	CASSESVLAGQETQYF	TGTGCCAGCAGTGAATCCGTCCTAGCAGGTCAAGAGACCCAGTACTTC
TRBD2	TRBV29-1	few	TRBJ2-7	CSVGLRTSTYPPYEQYF	TGCAGCGTTGGATTAAGGACTAGCACATACCCCCCCTACGAGCAGTACTTC
NA	TRBV10-3	few	TRBJ1-1	CAISESDEAFF	TGTGCCATCAGTGAGTCGGACGAAGCTTTCTTT
TRBD1	TRBV20-1	NA	TRBJ2-5	CSVLDRGKLGETQYF	TGCAGTGTTTTAGACAGGGGTAAATTGGGAGAGACCCAGTACTTC
TRBD1	TRBV11-2	NA	TRBJ2-7	CASSSGTGVGSYEQYF	TGTGCCAGCAGCTCGGGAACAGGGGTTGGCAGCTACGAGCAGTACTTC
NA	TRBV28	few	TRBJ1-4	CASSRDGSNEKLFF	TGTGCCAGCAGTCGGGACGGCTCTAATGAAAAACTGTTTTTT
NA	TRBV2	NA	TRBJ2-7	CASIRLPSYEQYF	TGTGCCAGCATAAGGCTCCCCTCCTACGAGCAGTACTTC
NA	TRBV12-3/TRBV12-4	NA	TRBJ1-2	CASSYGGGTYNYGYTF	TGTGCCAGCAGTTACGGTGGGGGGACATATAACTATGGCTACACCTTC
TRBD1	TRBV20-1	NA	TRBJ2-7	CSAGGTGCEQYF	TGCAGTGCTGGAGGGACAGGGTGCGAGCAGTACTTC
TRBD2	TRBV7-2	NA	TRBJ2-1	CASSLLAGGGNNEQFF	TGTGCCAGCAGCCTCCTAGCGGGAGGGGGCAACAATGAGCAGTTCTTC
NA	TRBV4-1	NA	TRBJ1-2	CASSQIKGQPFYGYTF	TGCGCCAGCAGCCAAATCAAAGGACAGCCATTCTATGGCTACACCTTC
TRBD2	TRBV20-1	NA	TRBJ2-5	CSARDSSGGRTEETQYF	TGCAGTGCTAGAGATTCCTCGGGGGGGCGCACCGAAGAGACCCAGTACTTC
NA	TRBV29-1	many	TRBJ1-1	CSVEGGGNTEAFF	TGCAGCGTTGAAGGAGGGGGAAACACTGAAGCTTTCTTT
NA	TRBV20-1	NA	TRBJ1-5	CSAPVEDKSNQPQHF	TGCAGTGCGCCGGTGGAAGACAAAAGCAATCAGCCCCAGCATTTT
TRBD1	TRBV28	few	TRBJ1-6	CASSPLPGGIYNSPLHF	TGTGCCAGCAGTCCCCTCCCAGGGGGGATCTATAATTCACCCCTCCACTTT
TRBD2	TRBV7-2	NA	TRBJ2-7	CASQAGGLNEQYF	TGTGCCAGCCAAGCGGGAGGGCTGAACGAGCAGTACTTC
TRBD1	TRBV5-1	NA	TRBJ2-3	CASSLRTGRQDADTQYF	TGCGCCAGCAGCCTACGGACAGGTAGGCAAGACGCAGATACGCAGTATTTT
TRBD1	TRBV2	few	TRBJ2-4	CASRRDRGDLAKNIQYF	TGTGCCAGCAGAAGGGACAGGGGGGATCTAGCCAAAAACATTCAGTACTTC
TRBD2	TRBV6-5	few	TRBJ2-3	CASSYPNQGLPTTTQYF	TGTGCCAGCAGTTACCCGAATCAGGGACTACCGACGACTACGCAGTATTTT
TRBD1	TRBV7-9	NA	TRBJ1-1	CASSPGTEEFAEAFF	TGTGCCAGCAGCCCCGGGACAGAGGAGTTCGCTGAAGCTTTCTTT
TRBD2	TRBV7-9	NA	TRBJ2-7	CASSLVPRLAEDYNEQYF	TGTGCCAGCAGCTTGGTCCCTCGACTAGCGGAGGACTACAATGAGCAGTACTTC
NA	TRBV6-5	NA	TRBJ2-2	CASSAWGNTGELFF	TGTGCCAGCAGTGCATGGGGTAACACCGGGGAGCTGTTTTTT
TRBD1	TRBV4-2	many	TRBJ2-7	CASSQSTGGSVAGHSYEQYF	TGTGCCAGCAGCCAATCTACAGGGGGCTCAGTTGCGGGCCACTCCTACGAGCAGTACTTC